This T cell receptor (beta chain) was sequenced for a study of blood T cell repertoires in COVID-19. Using immunoSEQ multiplex PCR, the repertoire was profiled, and TCRdb retains in-frame clones only, with some absent. This table holds about 49,000 clones, 87% found once. Germline V lookup: CDR1 SQVTM, CDR2 ANQGSEA. V dropped 7 bases and J dropped 2; count of bases not matched to a gene: 6. The CDR3 length is 14 residues. Sequencing input: peripheral blood. The sequence was obtained from a woman aged 80 or over with COVID-19, enrolled during active disease. The V gene is TRBV29-1, the J gene TRBJ2-7, with 12 bases aligning to TRBD2. CDR3 residues: CSAVPSGRAYEQYF. The CDR3 DNA is TGCAGCGCCGTTCCTAGCGGGAGGGCCTACGAGCAGTACTTC.